A few counts support the clone carrying this TCR beta chain. What it recognizes is unknown. The data stem from a study of cytomegalovirus exposure and HLA in healthy donors. Findings and limits, study-wide: Prior analysis indicated that the majority of TCR beta V segments exhibited productivity approximately 90% or approximately 30% of the time. Highest at DRB1 and lowest at HLA-C, TCR association rates differed among HLA loci in a later analysis. A later analysis reportedly found fewer N-insertions in an Asian-associated ancestry cluster than the roughly 680-donor mean.

This CDR3 contains 19 residues. Per germline, CDR1 MGHRA and CDR2 YSYEKL. Trimming at V came to 0 bases and at J to 4 bases, leaving 14 bases not matched to a gene. PCR was performed using 60 Vbeta and 13 Jbeta primers. Measured with immunoSEQ multiplex PCR; TCRdb has only the in-frame clones, and not every one. The sample includes approximately 200,000 clones, around 79% of them seen just once. The sequence came from a girl under 18 in good health and CMV-seropositive. V is TRBV4-1 and J is TRBJ2-1, with 8 nucleotides matching TRBD2. The source material was PBMCs. The CDR3 DNA reads TGCGCCAGCAGCCAAGACCCTGAAGACGCGCGGGGGGTATACAATGAGCAGTTCTTC. This gives the protein CASSQDPEDARGVYNEQFF.